The 13 T cell receptor beta chains in this list originate from one sample, sequenced in a study of T cell repertoires in cytomegalovirus infection. Their antigens are not known. TCRdb redid the calling of the reads with MiXCR, one entry per CDR3 protein. The data hold about 920,000 distinct CDR3 sequences, with 30% to 40% observed a single time. Specimen: cultured CD8+ T cells from PBMCs, collected from culture after CMV antigen stimulation. These receptors all come from a human donor in good health (CMV status not recorded). Some clones in this sample may be carry-over from other donors' samples.

This clonotype was seen more than once but under ten times. The genes are TRBV7-6 and TRBJ2-6; D possibly corresponds to TRBD1 (5 bases). The CDR3 has 18 amino acids. Germline V gene data show CDR1 as SGHVS and CDR2 as FNYEAQ. The V and J ends lost 1 base and 2 bases respectively, with 15 bases between them. CDR3 bases: TGTGCCAGCAGCTTAGGGTGGCAGGGATCCCCTGGGGCCAACGTCCTGACTTTC. Residues: CASSLGWQGSPGANVLTF.

This clonotype has a handful of counts. The V call is TRBV25-1, the J call TRBJ1-2; D is perhaps TRBD1 (6 bases). This CDR3 has 15 residues. From germline, CDR1 is MGHDK and CDR2 SYGVNS. V gave up 1 base and J gave up 7 bases, with 16 bases separating them. CDR3 bases: TGTGCCAGCAGTGAATTGGGGACATCTCTTCGTGGCTACACCTTC. Translation gives CASSELGTSLRGYTF.

The chain is built from TRBV12-3 or TRBV12-4 and TRBJ1-5, with TRBD1 matching over 8 bases. CDR3 length: 14 amino acids. Trimming took 4 bases from V and 7 from J; bases not matched to a gene: 6. CDR3 residues: CASSYGQGRQPQHF. In DNA form, the CDR3 reads TGTGCCAGCAGTTACGGACAGGGAAGGCAGCCCCAGCATTTT.

The CDR3 coding sequence is TGTGCCAGCAGCCCAAAGACAGGGAGTCCCTACGAGCAGTACTTC. The encoded protein is CASSPKTGSPYEQYF. The chain couples TRBV3-1 to TRBJ2-7; 7 positions agree with TRBD1. Unmatched junction bases numbered 8, after V lost 4 bases and J lost 2 bases. The germline V gene has CDR1 LGHDT and CDR2 YNNKEL (reference sequence). The CDR3 length is 15 residues.

This clonotype turned up a few times. This sequence joins TRBV6-1 and TRBJ2-1; no definite D call. V was clipped by 7 bases and J by 6 bases, with 7 bases between them. Germline loops: CDR1 MNHNS, CDR2 SASEGT. The CDR3 is made up of 11 amino acids. In nucleotides, the CDR3 is TGTGCCAGCACTAGGGCCAATGAGCAGTTCTTC. Its translation is CASTRANEQFF.

This clonotype came up many times. The chain couples TRBV7-2 to TRBJ1-5, with D tentatively TRBD1 (6 bases). CDR3 length equals 16 residues. V dropped 1 base and J dropped 6 bases, with 16 bases sitting between them. Per germline, CDR1 SGHTA and CDR2 FQGNSA. CDR3: CASSLVSQGIGQPQHF. The CDR3 region has the DNA TGTGCCAGCAGCTTAGTAAGTCAGGGGATAGGTCAGCCCCAGCATTTT.

This clonotype occurred a few times. This chain joins TRBV7-6 and TRBJ2-1; 10 bases agree with TRBD2. The CDR3 sequence is 17 residues long. Germline loops: CDR1 SGHVS, CDR2 FNYEAQ. With 2 bases clipped from V and 6 bases from J, the junction kept 10 bases outside the gene matches. The CDR3 DNA reads TGTGCCAGCAGCTTACTAGCGGGGGCCCTTTCTCTCAATGAGCAGTTCTTC. It codes for CASSLLAGALSLNEQFF.

V usage is TRBV4-2 and J usage is TRBJ1-5; D unclear. Per germline, CDR1 LGHNA and CDR2 YNFKEQ. The ends were cut back, 0 bases at V and 3 bases at J, with 9 bases in the middle. The CDR3 is 15 residues long. Written as DNA, the CDR3 is TGTGCCAGCAGCCAAGAAACGGCCTCCAATCAGCCCCAGCATTTT. This translates into CASSQETASNQPQHF.

This clonotype was recorded many times. This chain uses TRBV11-2 with TRBJ1-1; D remains ambiguous. The V and J ends lost 4 bases and 0 bases respectively, with 6 bases between them. The CDR3 loop spans 13 amino acids. The germline V gene has CDR1 SGHAT and CDR2 FQNNGV. The CDR3 is CASSYQVNTEAFF. For the CDR3, the DNA is TGTGCCAGCAGCTATCAGGTGAACACTGAAGCTTTCTTT. Using reference TRBV11-2 and TRBJ1-1 for the parts outside the CDR3, the full variable domain is EAGVAQSPRYKIIEKRQSVAFWCNPISGHATLYWYQQILGQGPKLLIQFQNNGVVDDSQLPKDRFSAERLKGVDSTLKIQPAKLEDSAVYLCASSYQVNTEAFFGQGTRLTVV.

This clonotype was found many times. The rearrangement joins TRBV7-6 to TRBJ2-7; TRBD1 aligns across 11 bases. Germline CDR1 is SGHVS and CDR2 is FNYEAQ. V lost 5 bases to trimming and J lost 2 bases; unmatched junction nucleotides: 8. The CDR3 sequence is 16 residues long. CDR3 DNA sequence: TGTGCCAGCAGCACCGGGGACAGGGGGTTTACCTACGAGCAGTACTTC. Its protein product is CASSTGDRGFTYEQYF.

The rearrangement links TRBV7-6 to TRBJ1-1; D ambiguous. V lost 3 bases and J lost 1, with 12 bases in between. CDR1 and CDR2 from the germline V gene are SGHVS and FNYEAQ. The CDR3 has 15 amino acids. CDR3 loop: CASSLYEGSNTEAFF. CDR3 in DNA: TGTGCCAGCAGCTTGTACGAGGGTTCGAACACTGAAGCTTTCTTT.

The rearrangement uses TRBV20-1 and TRBJ2-1, with TRBD1 identical over 8 bases. The V segment lost 1 base and the J segment 2 bases; nucleotides outside the gene matches: 1. The germline CDR1 and CDR2 sequences are DFQATT and SNEGSKA (reference sequence). This CDR3 has 14 residues. As DNA, the CDR3 is TGCAGTGCTAGAGTACAGGGGGCCTACAATGAGCAGTTCTTC. Residues: CSARVQGAYNEQFF.

The chain carries TRBV18 and TRBJ2-3; D gene uncertain. This CDR3 is built from 16 residues. Trimming cost V 1 base and J 1 base, with 12 bases left between them. The V gene's germline CDR1 is KGHSH and CDR2 LQKENI. This CDR3 reads CASSPRWKGRTDTQYF. Written as DNA, the CDR3 is TGTGCCAGCTCACCACGCTGGAAGGGCCGCACAGATACGCAGTATTTT.